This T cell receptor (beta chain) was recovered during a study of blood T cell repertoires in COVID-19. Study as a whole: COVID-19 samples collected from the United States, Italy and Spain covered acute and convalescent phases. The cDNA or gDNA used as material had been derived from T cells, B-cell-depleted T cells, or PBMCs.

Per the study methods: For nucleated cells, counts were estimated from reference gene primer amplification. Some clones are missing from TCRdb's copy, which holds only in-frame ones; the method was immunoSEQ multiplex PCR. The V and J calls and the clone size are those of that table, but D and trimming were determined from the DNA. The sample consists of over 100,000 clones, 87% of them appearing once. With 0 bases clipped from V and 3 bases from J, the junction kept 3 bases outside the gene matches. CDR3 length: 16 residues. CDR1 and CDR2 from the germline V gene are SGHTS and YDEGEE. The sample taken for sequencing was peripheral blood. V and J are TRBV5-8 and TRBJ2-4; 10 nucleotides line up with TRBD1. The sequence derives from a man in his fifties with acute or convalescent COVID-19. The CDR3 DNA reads TGTGCCAGCAGCTTGGGACAGGGGGCTGGCAAAAACATTCAGTACTTC. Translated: CASSLGQGAGKNIQYF.